This TCR beta chain was documented in a study of T cell repertoires in cytomegalovirus infection. Overall study results and limits: Frequencies of public TCR beta families were cumulated, and this identified carriers of CMV plus the relevant HLA. HLA-C-restricted TCR beta clonotypes specific for CMV led the ex vivo response.

On this clonotype itself: The antigen is unknown. This may be a read error, as it is one base from a much larger clone. Since no conserved phenylalanine or tryptophan closes the CDR3, a read error is the likely cause.

TCRdb passed the reads through MiXCR, listing each CDR3 protein once. The profile shows about 440,000 distinct CDR3 sequences, about a third of them singletons. Trimming left V 6 bases short and J 6 bases short, with 14 bases between. CDR3 length: 13 amino acids. Sequencing input: PBMCs. This sequence was found in a human donor in good health (CMV status not recorded). Some clones in this sample may be carry-over from other donors' samples. The rearrangement uses TRBV12-3 or TRBV12-4 and TRBJ1-2; a weak D match, TRBD1 (5 bases). This CDR3 reads CASRRPGTDGYTL. In nucleotides, the CDR3 is TGTGCCAGCAGGCGGCCAGGGACTGATGGCTACACCTTA.